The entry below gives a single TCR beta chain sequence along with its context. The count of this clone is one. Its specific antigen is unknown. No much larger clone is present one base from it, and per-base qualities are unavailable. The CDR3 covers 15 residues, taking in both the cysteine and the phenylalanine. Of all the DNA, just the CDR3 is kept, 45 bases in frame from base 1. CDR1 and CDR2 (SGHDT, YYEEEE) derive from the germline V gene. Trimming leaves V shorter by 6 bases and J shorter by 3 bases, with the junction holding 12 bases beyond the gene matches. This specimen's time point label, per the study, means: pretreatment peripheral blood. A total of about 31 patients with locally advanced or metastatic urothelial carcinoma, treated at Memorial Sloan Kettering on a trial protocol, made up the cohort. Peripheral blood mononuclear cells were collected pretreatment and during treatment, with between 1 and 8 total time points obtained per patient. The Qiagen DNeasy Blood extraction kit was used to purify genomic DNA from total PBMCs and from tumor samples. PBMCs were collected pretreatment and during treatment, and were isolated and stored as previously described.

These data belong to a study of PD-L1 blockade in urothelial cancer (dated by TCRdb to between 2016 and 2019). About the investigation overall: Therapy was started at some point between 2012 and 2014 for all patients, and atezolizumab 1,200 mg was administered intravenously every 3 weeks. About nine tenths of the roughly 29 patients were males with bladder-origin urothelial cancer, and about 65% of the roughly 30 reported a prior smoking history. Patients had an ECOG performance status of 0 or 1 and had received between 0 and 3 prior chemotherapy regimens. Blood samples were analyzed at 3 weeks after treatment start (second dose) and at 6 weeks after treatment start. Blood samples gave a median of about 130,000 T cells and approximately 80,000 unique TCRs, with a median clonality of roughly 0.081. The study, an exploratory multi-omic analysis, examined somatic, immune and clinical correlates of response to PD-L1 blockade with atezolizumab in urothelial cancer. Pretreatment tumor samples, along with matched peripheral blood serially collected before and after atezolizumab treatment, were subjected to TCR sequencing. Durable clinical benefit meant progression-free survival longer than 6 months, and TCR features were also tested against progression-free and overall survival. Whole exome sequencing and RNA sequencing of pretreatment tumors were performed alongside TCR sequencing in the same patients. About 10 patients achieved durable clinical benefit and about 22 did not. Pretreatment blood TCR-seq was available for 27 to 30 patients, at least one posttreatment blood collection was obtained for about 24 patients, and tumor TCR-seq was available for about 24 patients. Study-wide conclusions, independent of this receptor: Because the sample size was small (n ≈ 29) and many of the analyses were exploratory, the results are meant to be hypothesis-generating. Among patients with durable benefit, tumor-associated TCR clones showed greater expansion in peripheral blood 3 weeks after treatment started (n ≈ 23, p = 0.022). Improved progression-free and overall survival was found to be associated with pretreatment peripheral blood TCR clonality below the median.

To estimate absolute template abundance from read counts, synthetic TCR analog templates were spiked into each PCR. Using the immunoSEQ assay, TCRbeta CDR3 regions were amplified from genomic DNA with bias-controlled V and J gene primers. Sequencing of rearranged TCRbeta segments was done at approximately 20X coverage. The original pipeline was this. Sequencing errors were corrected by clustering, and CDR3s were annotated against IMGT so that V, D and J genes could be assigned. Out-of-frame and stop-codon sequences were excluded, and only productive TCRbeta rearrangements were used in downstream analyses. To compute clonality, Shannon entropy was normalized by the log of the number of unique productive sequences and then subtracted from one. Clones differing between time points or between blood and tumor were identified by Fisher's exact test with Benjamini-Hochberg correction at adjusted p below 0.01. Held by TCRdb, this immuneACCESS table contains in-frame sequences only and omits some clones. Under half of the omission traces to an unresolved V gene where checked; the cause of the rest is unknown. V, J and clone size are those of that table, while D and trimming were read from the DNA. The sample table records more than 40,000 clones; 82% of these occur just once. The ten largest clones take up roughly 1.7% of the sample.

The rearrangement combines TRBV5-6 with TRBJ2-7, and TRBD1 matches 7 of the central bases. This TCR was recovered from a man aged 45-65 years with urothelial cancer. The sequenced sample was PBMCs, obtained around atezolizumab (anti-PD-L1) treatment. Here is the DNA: TGTGCCAGCACCAGGACAGGCAAGAACTACTACGAGCAGTACTTC. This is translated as CASTRTGKNYYEQYF.